The entry that follows covers one T cell receptor (beta chain) sequence. The antigen remains unidentified. The sample comes from a study of cytotoxic CD8 clonotypes in ibrutinib-treated CLL. The overall study: Overall, around 25 responses were partial and 2 complete; following median 68 months, roughly 14 patients stayed remitted and roughly twelve progressed. Broader study findings: Higher circulating CD8+ T-cell counts strongly accompanied higher baseline clonality, above age-matched healthy donors. Public clonotypes were rare and shrank or held steady on treatment.

TCRdb's table, derived via immunoSEQ multiplex PCR, lists solely in-frame clones and lacks some. The data hold about 140,000 clones, with approximately 75% observed a single time. This sample comprised PBMCs, obtained after 12 months of ibrutinib treatment. The TCR originated in a human donor with chronic lymphocytic leukemia.

The CDR3 DNA reads TGCGCCAGCAGCTTGGTGGGGGTTGACGGGAACTCTGGAAACACCATATATTTT. Its protein is CASSLVGVDGNSGNTIYF. This chain connects TRBV5-1 to TRBJ1-3; a possible D gene is TRBD1 (5 bases). This CDR3 is built from 18 residues. V was shortened by 0 bases and J by 0 bases, with 16 bases between the two germline ends. Germline CDR1 is SGHRS and CDR2 is YFSETQ.